This T cell receptor (beta chain) emerged from a study of cytomegalovirus exposure and HLA in healthy donors. Notes on this clone: Its antigen remains unidentified.

General study findings and limits: For presence/absence analyses, sequencing depth was assumed to be roughly uniform across donors.

This PCR relied on a set of 60 Vbeta primers and 13 Jbeta primers. Some clones are missing from TCRdb's copy, which holds only in-frame ones; the method was immunoSEQ multiplex PCR. Here the sample table reports 220,000 or so clones. V dropped 7 bases and J dropped 3; count of bases not matched to a gene: 12. This CDR3 has 15 residues. In germline, CDR1 is MNHEY, CDR2 SMNVEV (reference sequence). Sequencing used PBMCs. The origin of this receptor is a girl aged 2-10 years in good health and CMV-seropositive. The chain recombines TRBV27 with TRBJ2-7; the match to TRBD2 covers 7 bases. CDR3 in DNA: TGTGCCAGCAAGACTTATCGGACTAGGCGCTACGAGCAGTACTTC. This gives the protein CASKTYRTRRYEQYF.